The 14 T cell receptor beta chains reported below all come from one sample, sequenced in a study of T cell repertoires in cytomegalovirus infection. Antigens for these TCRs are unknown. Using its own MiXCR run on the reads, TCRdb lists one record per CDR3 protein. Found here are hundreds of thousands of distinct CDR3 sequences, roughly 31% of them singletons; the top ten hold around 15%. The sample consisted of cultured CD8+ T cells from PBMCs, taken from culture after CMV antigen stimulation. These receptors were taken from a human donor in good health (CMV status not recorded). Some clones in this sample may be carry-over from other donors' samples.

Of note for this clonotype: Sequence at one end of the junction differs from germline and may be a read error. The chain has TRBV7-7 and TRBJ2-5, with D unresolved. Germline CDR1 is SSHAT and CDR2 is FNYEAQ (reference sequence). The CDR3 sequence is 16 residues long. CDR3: CASSLVGSTDQETQYF. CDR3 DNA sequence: TGTGCTAGCAGCTTAGTAGGGTCGACGGACCAAGAGACCCAGTACTTC. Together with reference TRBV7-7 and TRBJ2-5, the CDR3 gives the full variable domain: GAGVSQSPRYKVTKRGQDVTLRCDPISSHATLYWYQQALGQGPEFLTYFNYEAQPDKSGLPSDRFSAERPEGSISTLTIQRTEQRDSAMYRCASSLVGSTDQETQYFGPGTRLLVL.

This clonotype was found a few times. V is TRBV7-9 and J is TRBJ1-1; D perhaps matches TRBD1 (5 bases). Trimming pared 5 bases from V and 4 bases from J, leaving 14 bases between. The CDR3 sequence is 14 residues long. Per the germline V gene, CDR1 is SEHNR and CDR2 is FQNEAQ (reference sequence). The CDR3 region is CASSAGLRGTEAFF. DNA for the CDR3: TGTGCCAGCAGCGCGGGACTTCGGGGCACTGAAGCTTTCTTT.

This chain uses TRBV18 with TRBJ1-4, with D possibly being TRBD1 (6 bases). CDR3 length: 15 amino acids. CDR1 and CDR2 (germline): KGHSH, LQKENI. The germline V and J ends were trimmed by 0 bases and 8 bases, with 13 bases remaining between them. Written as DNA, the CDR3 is TGTGCCAGCTCACCACCGCTACAGGGCGGGGAAAAACTGTTTTTT. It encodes CASSPPLQGGEKLFF.

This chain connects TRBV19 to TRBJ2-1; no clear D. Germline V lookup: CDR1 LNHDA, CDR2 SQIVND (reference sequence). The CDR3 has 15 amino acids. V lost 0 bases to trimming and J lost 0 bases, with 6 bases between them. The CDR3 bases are TGTGCCAGTAGTATAGAGCATCTCTCCTACAATGAGCAGTTCTTC. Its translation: CASSIEHLSYNEQFF.

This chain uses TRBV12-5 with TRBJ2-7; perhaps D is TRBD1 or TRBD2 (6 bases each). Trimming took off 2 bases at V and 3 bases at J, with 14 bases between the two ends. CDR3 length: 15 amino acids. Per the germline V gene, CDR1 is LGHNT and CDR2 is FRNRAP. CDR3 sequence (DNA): TGTGCTAGTGGTTTGAATGGGGGGCGCCTCTACGAGCAGTACTTC. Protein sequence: CASGLNGGRLYEQYF. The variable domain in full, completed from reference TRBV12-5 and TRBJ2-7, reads DARVTQTPRHKVTEMGQEVTMRCQPILGHNTVFWYRQTMMQGLELLAYFRNRAPLDDSGMPKDRFSAEMPDATLATLKIQPSEPRDSAVYFCASGLNGGRLYEQYFGPGTRLTVT.

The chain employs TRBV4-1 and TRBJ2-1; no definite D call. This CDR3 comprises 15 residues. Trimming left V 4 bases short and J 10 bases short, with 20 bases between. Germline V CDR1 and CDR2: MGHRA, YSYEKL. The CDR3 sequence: CASSPRQAPSWEQFF. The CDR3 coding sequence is TGCGCCAGCAGCCCGCGCCAGGCCCCTTCTTGGGAGCAGTTCTTC.

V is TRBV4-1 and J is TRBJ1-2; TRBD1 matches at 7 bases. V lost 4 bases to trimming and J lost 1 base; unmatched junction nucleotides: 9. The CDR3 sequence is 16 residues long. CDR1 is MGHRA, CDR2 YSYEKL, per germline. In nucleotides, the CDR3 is TGCGCCAGCAGCCTTTTTCCGGGACAGCTTAACTATGGCTACACCTTC. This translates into CASSLFPGQLNYGYTF.

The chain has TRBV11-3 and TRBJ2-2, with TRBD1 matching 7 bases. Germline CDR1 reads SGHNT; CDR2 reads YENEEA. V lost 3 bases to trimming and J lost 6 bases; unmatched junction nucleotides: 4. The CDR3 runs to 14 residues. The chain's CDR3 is CASSFEGAAGELFF. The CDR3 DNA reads TGTGCCAGCAGCTTCGAGGGGGCCGCCGGGGAGCTGTTTTTT.

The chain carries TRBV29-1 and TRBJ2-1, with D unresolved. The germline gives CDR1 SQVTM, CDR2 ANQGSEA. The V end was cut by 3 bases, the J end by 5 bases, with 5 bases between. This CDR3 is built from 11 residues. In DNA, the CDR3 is TGCAGCGTTGATACAGACAATGAGCAGTTCTTC. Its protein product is CSVDTDNEQFF.

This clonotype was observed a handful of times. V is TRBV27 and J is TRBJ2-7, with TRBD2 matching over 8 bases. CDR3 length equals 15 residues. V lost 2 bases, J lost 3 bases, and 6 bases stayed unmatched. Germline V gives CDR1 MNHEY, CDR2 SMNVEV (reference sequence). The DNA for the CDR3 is TGTGCCAGCAGTTTAATCGGGGCGGGGGGCTACGAGCAGTACTTC. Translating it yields CASSLIGAGGYEQYF.

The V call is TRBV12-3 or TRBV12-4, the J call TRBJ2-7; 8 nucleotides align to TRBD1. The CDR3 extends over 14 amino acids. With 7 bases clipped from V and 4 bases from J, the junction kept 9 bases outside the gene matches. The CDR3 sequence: CASTLPGQEYEQYF. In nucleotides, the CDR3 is TGTGCCAGCACCCTTCCGGGACAGGAGTACGAGCAGTACTTC.

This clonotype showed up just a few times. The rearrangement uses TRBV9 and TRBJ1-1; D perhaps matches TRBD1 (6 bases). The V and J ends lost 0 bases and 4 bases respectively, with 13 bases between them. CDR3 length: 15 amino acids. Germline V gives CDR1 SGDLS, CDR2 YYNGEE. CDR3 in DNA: TGTGCCAGCAGCGTAGCTGGGGGGCGTAGCACTGAAGCTTTCTTT. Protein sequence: CASSVAGGRSTEAFF.

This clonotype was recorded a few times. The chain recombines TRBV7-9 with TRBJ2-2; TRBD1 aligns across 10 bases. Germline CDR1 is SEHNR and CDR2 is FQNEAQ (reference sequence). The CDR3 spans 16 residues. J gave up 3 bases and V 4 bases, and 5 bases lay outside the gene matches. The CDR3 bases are TGTGCCAGCAGCTCAACCGGGACAGGGGACACCGGGGAGCTGTTTTTT. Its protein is CASSSTGTGDTGELFF.

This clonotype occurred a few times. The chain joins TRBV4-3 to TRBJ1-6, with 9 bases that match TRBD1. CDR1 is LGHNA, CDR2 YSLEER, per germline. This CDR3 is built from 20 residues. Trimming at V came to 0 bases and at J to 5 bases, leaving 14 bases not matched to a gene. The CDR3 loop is CASSQDLIGDREIDNSPLHF. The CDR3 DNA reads TGCGCCAGCAGCCAAGATCTAATCGGGGACAGGGAAATAGATAATTCACCCCTCCACTTT.